These 32 T cell receptor beta chains came from one sample sequenced in a study of cytomegalovirus exposure and HLA in healthy donors (dated by TCRdb to the late 2010s). The library was obtained by the immunoSEQ multiplex PCR assay. A mixture of 60 forward primers for TCR Vbeta segments and 13 reverse primers for TCR Jbeta segments was used in the multiplex PCR. TCRdb limited this immuneACCESS table to in-frame rearrangements with V and J called. A share of clones is missing; checked studies link under half to unresolved V genes, and the rest is unexplained. The sample table shows over 110,000 clones, and roughly four fifths are seen once. Less than 3% of the sample rests with the top ten. The sequencing input was PBMCs. These receptors were collected from a male donor in good health and CMV-seronegative.

The chain is built from TRBV7-3 and TRBJ2-1, with D perhaps TRBD2 (6 bases). The CDR3 spans 13 residues. Trimming cost V 5 bases and J 9 bases, with 14 bases left between them. The germline CDR1 and CDR2 sequences are SGHTA and FQGTGA. The CDR3 spells CASSLATSTEQFF. As DNA, the CDR3 is TGTGCCAGCAGCCTAGCGACATCCACTGAGCAGTTCTTC.

This clone was seen once. The rearrangement uses TRBV4-2 and TRBJ1-4, with D maybe TRBD1 (5 bases). Germline CDR1 reads LGHNA; CDR2 reads YNFKEQ. The CDR3 is made up of 17 amino acids. V shed 4 bases and J shed 3 bases, with 18 bases lying between them. CDR3 sequence: CASSLAGPRTSNEKLFF. CDR3 coding DNA: TGTGCCAGCAGCCTTGCGGGACCCAGGACCTCTAATGAAAAACTGTTTTTT.

This chain uses TRBV7-2 with TRBJ1-2; 7 nucleotides line up with TRBD1. Germline lookup yields CDR1 SGHTA and CDR2 FQGNSA. The CDR3 totals 17 residues. V lost 1 base, J lost 4 bases, and 12 bases stayed unmatched. The CDR3 region is CASSLVLMGQPIYGYTF. The CDR3 DNA reads TGTGCCAGCAGCTTAGTTCTTATGGGACAGCCTATCTATGGCTACACCTTC.

This chain links TRBV7-2 with TRBJ2-7, with TRBD2 identical over 14 bases. V was pared by 3 bases and J by 1 base, with 11 bases of the junction left unmatched. Germline V lookup: CDR1 SGHTA, CDR2 FQGNSA. This CDR3 spans 19 amino acids. The CDR3 loop is CASSFWIVGTSGSSYEQYF. CDR3 in DNA: TGTGCCAGCAGCTTCTGGATAGTTGGGACTAGCGGGAGTTCCTACGAGCAGTACTTC.

The chain recombines TRBV19 with TRBJ2-7; D remains unclear. The V end lost 8 bases, the J end lost 5 bases, and 10 bases lay between the germline ends. The CDR3 length is 11 residues. Germline V gene sequence: CDR1 LNHDA, CDR2 SQIVND (reference sequence). CDR3 amino acids: CASRVGNEQYF. The CDR3 bases are TGTGCCAGTCGGGTCGGCAACGAGCAGTACTTC.

The J gene is TRBJ2-1, the V gene TRBV7-3, with D perhaps matching TRBD2 (5 bases). The V end lost 5 bases, the J end lost 4 bases, and 12 bases lay between the germline ends. The CDR3 is made up of 14 amino acids. From germline, CDR1 is SGHTA and CDR2 FQGTGA. The CDR3 DNA is TGTGCCAGCAGCCGGGGATTACCGTACAATGAGCAGTTCTTC. The encoded protein is CASSRGLPYNEQFF.

This sequence joins TRBV7-9 and TRBJ2-1, with D possibly TRBD2 on 5 matching bases. Per germline, CDR1 SEHNR and CDR2 FQNEAQ (reference sequence). Trimming removed 5 bases from V and 8 bases from J, with 16 bases in between. CDR3 size: 14 residues. CDR3: CASSKRTRTDEQFF. CDR3 nucleotides: TGTGCCAGCAGCAAAAGGACTCGGACCGATGAGCAGTTCTTC.

The chain recombines TRBV29-1 with TRBJ2-1; 10 bases map to TRBD2. Germline V lookup: CDR1 SQVTM, CDR2 ANQGSEA. This CDR3 has 14 amino acids. The junction had 9 bases not matched to a gene; V was cut back by 6 bases and J by 7 bases. For the CDR3, the DNA is TGCAGCGTCGAGGCACTAGCGGGGTTTAATGAGCAGTTCTTC. This gives the protein CSVEALAGFNEQFF.

The chain uses TRBV6-1 and TRBJ2-7, with D maybe TRBD2 (6 bases). The V end lost 0 bases, the J end lost 3 bases, and 12 bases lay between the germline ends. The V gene's germline CDR1 is MNHNS and CDR2 SASEGT. The CDR3 length is 15 residues. The CDR3 spells CASSEAQGGNYEQYF. CDR3 coding DNA: TGTGCCAGCAGTGAAGCGCAGGGAGGCAACTACGAGCAGTACTTC.

The chain links TRBV11-2 to TRBJ2-3; the D is unclear. Per the germline V gene, CDR1 is SGHAT and CDR2 is FQNNGV. The CDR3 totals 12 residues. V was pared by 4 bases and J by 2 bases, with 4 bases between. CDR3 nucleotide sequence: TGTGCCAGCAGCTCTGTCACAGATACGCAGTATTTT. Amino acids: CASSSVTDTQYF.

The CDR3, as DNA: TGTGCCAGTAGTATAGATCTAGGGGGACAGGAGCAGTTCTTC. This sequence encodes CASSIDLGGQEQFF. The chain recombines TRBV19 with TRBJ2-1, with 7 bases matching TRBD1. The J segment lost 10 bases and the V segment lost 0 bases, leaving 6 bases of the junction unmatched. In germline, CDR1 is LNHDA, CDR2 SQIVND (reference sequence). The CDR3 extends over 14 amino acids.

The chain recombines TRBV11-2 with TRBJ2-1; 11 bases are shared with TRBD2. CDR3 length: 14 residues. In germline, CDR1 is SGHAT, CDR2 FQNNGV. The junction had 12 bases not matched to a gene; V was cut back by 5 bases and J by 15 bases. CDR3 nucleotides: TGTGCCAGCAGCCCCGACGGACTAGCGGGTGAGGCGTTCTTC. Protein sequence: CASSPDGLAGEAFF.

The chain links TRBV2 to TRBJ2-4, with 7 bases lining up with TRBD2. CDR3 length equals 13 residues. The germline CDR1 and CDR2 sequences are SNHLY and FYNNEI. Trimming took 6 bases from V and 4 from J; bases not matched to a gene: 3. CDR3 DNA: TGTGCCAGCAGCCTAGCGGCTAAAAACATTCAGTACTTC. Protein product: CASSLAAKNIQYF.

The rearrangement joins TRBV5-1 to TRBJ2-1; perhaps TRBD1 as D (6 bases). This CDR3 is 17 amino acids long. V dropped 1 base and J dropped 0 bases, with 14 bases sitting between them. Germline-derived CDR1 and CDR2 are SGHRS and YFSETQ. DNA for the CDR3: TGCGCCAGCAGCTTGCTCTCGGTAGGGGGCTCCTACAATGAGCAGTTCTTC. It yields the protein CASSLLSVGGSYNEQFF.

The CDR3 loop is CASSFRGVRFYEQYF. The CDR3 DNA is TGTGCCAGCAGTTTTAGAGGAGTAAGATTCTACGAGCAGTACTTC. V and J are TRBV28 and TRBJ2-7; D ambiguous. The length of the CDR3 is 15 residues. Germline V lookup: CDR1 MDHEN, CDR2 SYDVKM. The V gene lost 3 bases and the J gene lost 3 bases, with 15 bases spanning the gap.

This sequence joins TRBV11-2 and TRBJ2-4; TRBD1 is a possible D gene (6 bases). This CDR3 region has 14 residues. Germline assignment: CDR1 SGHAT and CDR2 FQNNGV. V was trimmed by 5 bases and J by 3 bases, leaving 11 bases between them. CDR3 sequence (DNA): TGTGCCAGCAGCCGGGACACTATCAAAAACATTCAGTACTTC. It codes for CASSRDTIKNIQYF.

This rearrangement joins TRBV28 to TRBJ1-5, with 8 bases aligning to TRBD1. Germline V lookup: CDR1 MDHEN, CDR2 SYDVKM. This CDR3 region has 17 residues. V trimming: 6 bases; J trimming: 2 bases; junction bases outside the gene matches: 12. CDR3 amino acids: CASSSDRGMLGNQPQHF. In nucleotides, the CDR3 is TGTGCCAGCAGCAGTGACAGGGGCATGCTTGGCAATCAGCCCCAGCATTTT.

About this clone: The junction differs from germline at one of its ends, possibly a read error. This same CDR3 is encoded by further DNA sequences in the sample. The gene calls are TRBV5-6 and TRBJ1-4; TRBD1 matches at 8 bases. The CDR3 covers 17 residues. CDR1 is SGHDT, CDR2 YYEEEE, per germline. This chain's CDR3 is CASSFSGTGYSNEKLFF. In DNA, the CDR3 is TGCGCCAGCAGCTTCTCCGGGACAGGCTACTCTAATGAAAAACTGTTTTTT.

CDR3: CASSPGQGGMNTEAFF. Here the CDR3 DNA reads TGTGCCAGCAGCCCTGGACAGGGAGGGATGAACACTGAAGCTTTCTTT. J is TRBJ1-1 and V is TRBV9, with TRBD1 matching 8 bases. Looked up from germline, CDR1 is SGDLS and CDR2 is YYNGEE. The CDR3 has 16 residues. Trimming removed 4 bases from V and 0 bases from J; junction bases left unmatched: 8.

The rearrangement uses TRBV30 and TRBJ2-7; TRBD1 matches 9 bases. V dropped 2 bases and J dropped 2; count of bases not matched to a gene: 4. Germline V gene data show CDR1 as GTSNPN and CDR2 as SVGIG (reference sequence). The CDR3 runs 14 residues. The DNA of the CDR3 is TGTGCCTGGAGTACAGGGGGCGGTGCCTACGAGCAGTACTTC. Amino acid sequence: CAWSTGGGAYEQYF.

In its sample, this clone was seen once. This CDR3 is CATSRDFVDGGRGYEQYF. CDR3 coding DNA: TGTGCCACCAGCAGAGATTTCGTTGATGGCGGGAGAGGCTACGAGCAGTACTTC. V gene TRBV15 combines with J gene TRBJ2-7; 7 nucleotides line up with TRBD2. J was trimmed by 3 bases and V by 0 bases; bases with no gene match: 14. The CDR3 contains 18 residues. Germline loops: CDR1 LNHNV, CDR2 YYDKDF (reference sequence).

This clone was picked up a small number of times. This chain joins TRBV5-1 and TRBJ1-1; D is undetermined. CDR1 is SGHRS and CDR2 is YFSETQ in the germline V gene. This CDR3 has 14 residues. V lost 1 base, J lost 0 bases, and 7 bases lay in between. CDR3 bases: TGCGCCAGCAGCTTGTCTAGAATGAACACTGAAGCTTTCTTT. Translated, it gives CASSLSRMNTEAFF.

V and J are TRBV2 and TRBJ2-5, with D uncertain. V was clipped by 1 base and J by 5 bases, with 8 bases between them. This CDR3 contains 13 residues. Looked up from germline, CDR1 is SNHLY and CDR2 is FYNNEI. The CDR3 DNA reads as TGTGCCAGCAGTGAAGGTCTAACCGAGACCCAGTACTTC. It yields the protein CASSEGLTETQYF.

The chain recombines TRBV29-1 with TRBJ2-5, with a tentative D call TRBD1 (5 bases). The V gene's germline CDR1 is SQVTM and CDR2 ANQGSEA. Trimming removed 5 bases at V and 2 bases at J, with 15 bases between. The CDR3 loop spans 14 amino acids. This CDR3 is CSVSEQGGQETQYF. The CDR3 region has the DNA TGCAGCGTTTCCGAGCAGGGTGGTCAAGAGACCCAGTACTTC.

The gene calls are TRBV6-6 and TRBJ1-2; D perhaps matches TRBD1 (5 bases). Germline V gene sequence: CDR1 MNHNY, CDR2 SVGAGI (reference sequence). Trimming stripped 4 bases from V and 0 bases from J, with 15 bases between. CDR3 length: 16 amino acids. CDR3 DNA: TGTGCCAGCAGTTCATATGGGGCGCCGGCTAACTATGGCTACACCTTC. Its translation is CASSSYGAPANYGYTF.

This clone was recorded only once. The chain combines TRBV4-2 with TRBJ2-5; 8 bases are a match to TRBD1. V lost 0 bases and J lost 1; bases outside the gene matches: 4. Germline V gene data show CDR1 as LGHNA and CDR2 as YNFKEQ. The CDR3 spans 16 residues. The CDR3 sequence is CASSQDPGTGQETQYF. CDR3 nucleotides: TGTGCCAGCAGCCAAGATCCCGGGACAGGCCAAGAGACCCAGTACTTC.

The chain uses TRBV5-1 and TRBJ2-3, with 8 nucleotides matching TRBD1. With V trimmed by 5 bases and J by 4 bases, 12 bases remained unmatched. The CDR3 has 16 amino acids. Germline CDR1 and CDR2: SGHRS and YFSETQ. The CDR3 protein is CASRKGAGQGADTQYF. The CDR3, as DNA: TGCGCCAGCAGGAAGGGAGCTGGACAGGGCGCAGATACGCAGTATTTT. The full variable domain, in which reference TRBV5-1 and TRBJ2-3 provide the parts outside the CDR3, is KAGVTQTPRYLIKTRGQQVTLSCSPISGHRSVSWYQQTPGQGLQFLFEYFSETQRNKGNFPGRFSGRQFSNSRSEMNVSTLELGDSALYLCASRKGAGQGADTQYFGPGTRLTVL.

The J gene is TRBJ1-4, the V gene TRBV6-6, with unresolved D. Germline CDR1 and CDR2: MNHNY and SVGAGI (reference sequence). The length of the CDR3 is 16 residues. Trimming took 2 bases from V and 7 from J, leaving 17 bases between them. For the CDR3, the DNA is TGTGCCAGCAGTTACCTCGAAGGTTCCTCTAGTGAAAAACTGTTTTTT. It codes for CASSYLEGSSSEKLFF.

There are a few counts of this clone. CDR3 sequence reads: CASSQTTGSNQPQHF. The DNA for the CDR3 is TGCGCCAGCAGCCAGACGACAGGTAGCAATCAGCCCCAGCATTTT. The V gene is TRBV4-3, the J gene TRBJ1-5; D perhaps matches TRBD1 (6 bases). Germline CDR1 reads LGHNA; CDR2 reads YSLEER. Trimming took off 3 bases at V and 0 bases at J, with 9 bases between the two ends. This CDR3 region has 15 residues.

Here the CDR3 DNA reads TGTGCCAGCAGCCCTGGACTAGCGGACCTCCCCGAGCAGTTCTTC. Translated, it gives CASSPGLADLPEQFF. The chain has TRBV13 and TRBJ2-1, with 10 bases aligning to TRBD2. This CDR3 comprises 15 residues. Germline-derived CDR1 and CDR2 are PRHDT and FYEKMQ (reference sequence). J gave up 10 bases and V 5 bases, and 11 bases lay outside the gene matches.

V and J are TRBV18 and TRBJ2-1; the match to TRBD2 covers 9 bases. With 2 bases clipped from V and 9 bases from J, the junction kept 11 bases outside the gene matches. CDR1 and CDR2 from the germline V gene are KGHSH and LQKENI. This CDR3 spans 16 amino acids. CDR3 residues: CASSPASASGMFEQFF. DNA for the CDR3: TGTGCCAGCTCACCAGCTTCGGCTAGCGGGATGTTTGAGCAGTTCTTC.

This clone is a singleton in its sample. The rearrangement links TRBV11-2 to TRBJ2-7, with 10 nucleotides matching TRBD2. J gave up 5 bases and V 10 bases, and 14 bases lay outside the gene matches. The CDR3 consists of 15 residues. CDR1 and CDR2 (germline): SGHAT, FQNNGV. This CDR3 reads CATAGRPAGGHEQYF. Written as DNA, the CDR3 is TGTGCCACCGCAGGTCGCCCAGCGGGAGGGCACGAGCAGTACTTC.